Listed here are 11 T cell receptor beta chains from one sample, sequenced in a study of cytomegalovirus exposure and HLA in healthy donors. 60 Vbeta and 13 Jbeta primers were used in PCR. Here immunoSEQ multiplex PCR was the method, and the copy in TCRdb shows in-frame clones only, minus some. The top ten clones hold 0.35% to 0.4% of a sample with more than 150,000 clones, 80% to 85% of them seen once. Input material: PBMCs. These TCRs come from a boy aged 2 to 10 in good health and CMV-seronegative.

The rearrangement uses TRBV25-1 and TRBJ1-2; 7 bases agree with TRBD1. CDR3 size: 13 residues. Looked up from germline, CDR1 is MGHDK and CDR2 is SYGVNS. The junction had 5 bases not matched to a gene; V was cut back by 2 bases and J by 8 bases. The CDR3 coding sequence is TGTGCCAGCAGTGAAGAGGGGGCGCGGGGCTACACCTTC. This translates into CASSEEGARGYTF.

This chain links TRBV7-9 with TRBJ1-1, with TRBD1 matching over 7 bases. Losses at the gene ends were 3 bases for V and 0 bases for J; bases not matched to a gene: 4. Per germline, CDR1 SEHNR and CDR2 FQNEAQ (reference sequence). The CDR3 totals 15 residues. The CDR3 nucleotides read TGTGCCAGCAGCTTCCGACAGGGCATGAACACTGAAGCTTTCTTT. It encodes CASSFRQGMNTEAFF.

V usage is TRBV4-1 and J usage is TRBJ2-1, with 12 bases fitting TRBD2. The CDR3 covers 18 residues. J lost 1 base, V lost 2 bases, and 6 bases had no gene match. Germline lookup yields CDR1 MGHRA and CDR2 YSYEKL. The CDR3 reads CASSQHPSGGASYNEQFF. The CDR3 nucleotides are TGCGCCAGCAGCCAACACCCTAGCGGGGGGGCATCCTACAATGAGCAGTTCTTC.

V and J are TRBV27 and TRBJ2-7, with D uncertain. There are 13 residues in the CDR3. Trimming pared 0 bases from V and 3 bases from J, leaving 6 bases between. Germline V lookup: CDR1 MNHEY, CDR2 SMNVEV (reference sequence). The CDR3 DNA follows: TGTGCCAGCAGTTTATCTTCCGGCTACGAGCAGTACTTC. Protein sequence: CASSLSSGYEQYF.

The gene calls are TRBV14 and TRBJ2-1, with D perhaps matching TRBD1 (5 bases). Germline values: CDR1 SGHDN, CDR2 FVKESK. V lost 4 bases and J 1 base, leaving 11 bases between the germline ends. This CDR3 has 15 amino acids. The CDR3 sequence: CASSPFRESYNEQFF. The CDR3 DNA is TGTGCCAGCAGCCCATTCAGGGAATCCTACAATGAGCAGTTCTTC. The full variable domain, its missing parts supplied by reference TRBV14 and TRBJ2-1, is EAGVTQFPSHSVIEKGQTVTLRCDPISGHDNLYWYRRVMGKEIKFLLHFVKESKQDESGMPNNRFLAERTGGTYSTLKVQPAELEDSGVYFCASSPFRESYNEQFFGPGTRLTVL.

A word on this clone: One end of the junction fails to match germline, which may point to a read error. The V gene is TRBV27, the J gene TRBJ2-5; TRBD1 matches 9 bases. Near its end, the DNA agrees better with TRBJ2-7, so the J call may be wrong. Per germline, CDR1 MNHEY and CDR2 SMNVEV (reference sequence). This CDR3 has 15 residues. CDR3 protein: CASSSSGQGSYEQYF. The CDR3 nucleotides are TGTGCCAGTAGTTCTTCGGGACAGGGATCCTACGAGCAGTACTTC.

The chain recombines TRBV2 with TRBJ1-2, with D possibly matching TRBD1 (6 bases). The V gene lost 5 bases and the J gene lost 5 bases, with 12 bases spanning the gap. The CDR3 covers 13 residues. Germline CDR1 SNHLY, CDR2 FYNNEI. CDR3 nucleotide sequence: TGTGCCAGCAGTCCGACAGGCGAGTATGGCTACACCTTC. Protein: CASSPTGEYGYTF.

The J gene is TRBJ2-1, the V gene TRBV5-1, with D perhaps TRBD2 (6 bases). Germline CDR1 and CDR2: SGHRS and YFSETQ. V lost 5 bases, J lost 0 bases, and 12 bases lay in between. CDR3 length: 15 residues. CDR3 DNA: TGCGCCAGCAGTTTAGCGGAGAGCTCCTACAATGAGCAGTTCTTC. This encodes CASSLAESSYNEQFF.

The chain uses TRBV10-3 and TRBJ2-1, with 14 bases matching TRBD2. This CDR3 contains 20 residues. V was clipped by 2 bases and J by 1 base; unmatched bases: 10. Germline V gene data show CDR1 as ENHRY and CDR2 as SYGVKD. The CDR3 loop reads CAISELQGTSGRASYNEQFF. CDR3 sequence (DNA): TGTGCCATCAGTGAGCTGCAGGGGACTAGCGGGAGAGCGTCCTACAATGAGCAGTTCTTC.

To note about this clone: This CDR3 is also generated by other DNA sequences in the sample. The V call is TRBV5-1, the J call TRBJ2-7, with 8 nucleotides matching TRBD2. The CDR3 is 14 residues long. V was pared by 4 bases and J by 2 bases, with 5 bases of the junction left unmatched. Looked up from germline, CDR1 is SGHRS and CDR2 is YFSETQ. CDR3 in amino acids: CASSGTSGTYEQYF. CDR3 nucleotides: TGCGCCAGCAGCGGTACTAGCGGAACCTACGAGCAGTACTTC.

The table lists this clone with a few counts. This rearrangement joins TRBV7-7 to TRBJ2-3; tentatively, D is TRBD2 (6 bases). The CDR3 runs to 15 residues. V shed 5 bases and J shed 6 bases, with 18 bases lying between them. Germline V lookup: CDR1 SSHAT, CDR2 FNYEAQ (reference sequence). CDR3 sequence reads: CASSRVGGGGDTQYF. CDR3 in DNA: TGTGCCAGCAGCCGAGTCGGGGGAGGAGGGGATACGCAGTATTTT.